One sample yielded the 29 T cell receptor beta chains listed below, sequenced in a study of circulating CD8 cells and anti-PD-1 response in melanoma. Using around 14 ng of total RNA, TCR libraries were made with the QIAseq Immune Repertoire TCR panel. One entry per CDR3 protein results from TCRdb running MiXCR on the reads. The sample records 2,300 or so distinct CDR3 sequences, less than 7% being singletons. Four subsets defined by PD-1 and/or TIGIT were sorted from live CD3+CD8+TCRalphabeta+ cells. The material sequenced was CD8+ T cells from PBMCs, taken at baseline or after one month of anti-PD-1 therapy (not recorded which). Receptors were obtained from a human donor with melanoma.

Only a few counts were recorded for this clonotype. This sequence may be a read error, since a much larger clone differs from it by one base. V usage is TRBV5-4 and J usage is TRBJ2-1, with D perhaps matching TRBD1 (6 bases). Between the trimmed V and J ends, which lost 3 bases and 8 bases, there was a span of 12 bases. The CDR3 sequence is 13 residues long. From germline, CDR1 is SGHNT and CDR2 YYREEE (reference sequence). The CDR3 region has the DNA TGTGCCAGCAGCTGGGGGCCCGGGGATGAGCAGTTCTTC. Protein sequence: CASSWGPGDEQFF.

In its sample, this clonotype is medium-sized. The chain recombines TRBV4-1 with TRBJ2-7; a weak D match, TRBD2 (5 bases). V lost 0 bases and J lost 7, with 7 bases in between. This CDR3 is 12 amino acids long. Germline V CDR1 and CDR2: MGHRA, YSYEKL. The CDR3 coding sequence is TGCGCCAGCAGCCAAGATCCGGGAGAGCAGTACTTC. This encodes CASSQDPGEQYF.

By sample fraction, this clonotype is large. This chain uses TRBV9 with TRBJ2-1; D gene uncertain. V lost 0 bases, J lost 8 bases, and 12 bases lay in between. This CDR3 region has 14 residues. Germline V gene sequence: CDR1 SGDLS, CDR2 YYNGEE. The DNA of the CDR3 is TGTGCCAGCAGCGTAGGTGGCCTACCGGATGAGCAGTTCTTC. Protein sequence: CASSVGGLPDEQFF.

This clonotype was seen more than once but under ten times. The V call is TRBV5-6, the J call TRBJ1-5; possibly TRBD1 for D (5 bases). The CDR3 runs 14 residues. Trimming pared 2 bases from V and 2 bases from J, leaving 8 bases between. In germline, CDR1 is SGHDT, CDR2 YYEEEE. The CDR3 region is CASSLMTGNQPQHF. CDR3 in DNA: TGTGCCAGCAGCTTAATGACAGGCAATCAGCCCCAGCATTTT.

This clonotype is medium-sized (0.01 to 0.1%) in the sample. This chain connects TRBV27 to TRBJ2-2; D unclear. With 3 bases removed from V and 3 bases from J, the gap between germline ends came to 11 bases. The CDR3 runs to 15 residues. CDR1 is MNHEY and CDR2 is SMNVEV in the germline V gene (reference sequence). Written as DNA, the CDR3 is TGTGCCAGCAGTTTTCCCCCCCCGTACACCGGGGAGCTGTTTTTT. Encoded protein: CASSFPPPYTGELFF.

This clonotype ranks as large. V is TRBV14 and J is TRBJ2-1; D is unresolved. The germline CDR1 and CDR2 sequences are SGHDN and FVKESK. The CDR3 extends over 12 amino acids. Trimming cost V 4 bases and J 12 bases, with 13 bases left between them. The chain's CDR3 is CASSPRSLGQFF. CDR3 DNA sequence: TGTGCCAGCAGCCCGAGAAGCCTGGGGCAGTTCTTC. Full variable domain (rest looked up from reference TRBV14 and TRBJ2-1): EAGVTQFPSHSVIEKGQTVTLRCDPISGHDNLYWYRRVMGKEIKFLLHFVKESKQDESGMPNNRFLAERTGGTYSTLKVQPAELEDSGVYFCASSPRSLGQFFGPGTRLTVL.

This sequence joins TRBV2 and TRBJ2-7, with D unclear. Trimming shortened V by 2 bases and J by 1 base, and 12 bases separated the two germline ends. CDR3 size: 15 residues. Germline V gene lookup returns CDR1 SNHLY and CDR2 FYNNEI. In DNA, the CDR3 is TGTGCCAGCAGTGAAAATCCGGGCCTATCCTACGAGCAGTACTTC. The encoded protein is CASSENPGLSYEQYF. The full variable domain, in which reference TRBV2 and TRBJ2-7 provide the parts outside the CDR3, is EPEVTQTPSHQVTQMGQEVILRCVPISNHLYFYWYRQILGQKVEFLVSFYNNEISEKSEIFDDQFSVERPDGSNFTLKIRSTKLEDSAMYFCASSENPGLSYEQYFGPGTRLTVT.

Concerning this clonotype itself: With a much larger clone just one base away, this may be a read error. This chain connects TRBV10-3 to TRBJ2-7; 7 bases match TRBD2. This CDR3 has 14 amino acids. Per germline, CDR1 ENHRY and CDR2 SYGVKD. V was clipped by 8 bases and J by 3 bases; unmatched bases: 10. CDR3 loop: CAIGNSGNVYEQYF. CDR3 in DNA: TGTGCCATCGGTAACAGCGGGAATGTCTACGAGCAGTACTTC.

This clonotype counts as medium-sized (0.01 to 0.1%). This chain uses TRBV29-1 with TRBJ2-2, with TRBD1 matching 8 bases. The CDR3 length is 13 residues. J was trimmed by 1 base and V by 7 bases; bases with no gene match: 2. CDR1 is SQVTM, CDR2 ANQGSEA, per germline. CDR3 bases: TGCAGCGGGACAGGGAAGAACACCGGGGAGCTGTTTTTT. This sequence encodes CSGTGKNTGELFF.

In the case of this clonotype: A read error may explain this, as a much larger clone is one base away. CDR3 sequence (DNA): TGCAACGCTCCCCATGCAATAGCTGGCTACACCTTC. Translation gives CNAPHAIAGYTF. The chain combines TRBV29-1 with TRBJ1-2; D unresolved. Germline values: CDR1 SQVTM, CDR2 ANQGSEA. CDR3 length equals 12 residues.

Sample share makes this clonotype large. V and J are TRBV5-6 and TRBJ2-1, with unresolved D. The germline V and J ends were trimmed by 3 bases and 3 bases, with 4 bases remaining between them. Germline CDR1 is SGHDT and CDR2 is YYEEEE. The length of the CDR3 is 12 residues. In DNA, the CDR3 is TGTGCCAGCAGCTGGGACTACAATGAGCAGTTCTTC. The encoded protein is CASSWDYNEQFF. The whole variable domain, remainder taken from reference TRBV5-6 and TRBJ2-1, is DAGVTQSPTHLIKTRGQQVTLRCSPKSGHDTVSWYQQALGQGPQFIFQYYEEEERQRGNFPDRFSGHQFPNYSSELNVNALLLGDSALYLCASSWDYNEQFFGPGTRLTVL.

This clonotype is deemed medium-sized (0.01 to 0.1%). V usage is TRBV5-8 and J usage is TRBJ2-3; TRBD1 or TRBD2 may be the D gene (6 bases each). Germline CDR1 reads SGHTS; CDR2 reads YDEGEE. V gave up 1 base and J gave up 4 bases, with 19 bases separating them. The CDR3 totals 17 residues. The CDR3 region has the DNA TGTGCCAGCAGCTTGAACAGGGACTTTCCCACACCAGATACGCAGTATTTT. This gives the protein CASSLNRDFPTPDTQYF.

By share of the sample, this clonotype is medium-sized. This chain joins TRBV3-1 and TRBJ2-1, with 7 nucleotides matching TRBD2. This CDR3 is built from 14 residues. J lost 5 bases, V lost 3 bases, and 4 bases had no gene match. Germline V lookup: CDR1 LGHDT, CDR2 YNNKEL (reference sequence). CDR3 protein: CASSQAGVDNEQFF. CDR3 coding DNA: TGTGCCAGCAGCCAGGCGGGGGTGGACAATGAGCAGTTCTTC.

By share, this clonotype counts as medium-sized. This chain joins TRBV28 and TRBJ2-1; 8 nucleotides line up with TRBD1. J lost 2 bases, V lost 6 bases, and 6 bases had no gene match. CDR1 MDHEN and CDR2 SYDVKM come from the germline V gene. This CDR3 has 15 amino acids. This CDR3 is CASSHRQGPYNEQFF. The DNA for the CDR3 is TGTGCCAGCAGCCATCGACAGGGGCCCTACAATGAGCAGTTCTTC. Together with reference TRBV28 and TRBJ2-1, the CDR3 gives the full variable domain: DVKVTQSSRYLVKRTGEKVFLECVQDMDHENMFWYRQDPGLGLRLIYFSYDVKMKEKGDIPEGYSVSREKKERFSLILESASTNQTSMYLCASSHRQGPYNEQFFGPGTRLTVL.

This clonotype counts as medium-sized. The rearrangement uses TRBV19 and TRBJ2-7; D is possibly TRBD2 (6 bases). Looked up from germline, CDR1 is LNHDA and CDR2 is SQIVND (reference sequence). The CDR3 runs 11 residues. Trimming stripped 5 bases from V and 4 bases from J, with 6 bases between. In nucleotides, the CDR3 is TGTGCCAGTAGTGCGGGGTACGAGCAGTACTTC. Translating it yields CASSAGYEQYF.

In its sample, this clonotype is medium-sized. The V and J genes are TRBV27 and TRBJ2-3, with D unresolved. The CDR3 loop spans 16 amino acids. V lost 7 bases, J lost 4 bases, and 21 bases lay in between. CDR1 MNHEY and CDR2 SMNVEV come from the germline V gene (reference sequence). This CDR3 is CASTPEPSPLADTQYF. CDR3 bases: TGTGCCAGCACCCCCGAACCTAGTCCCCTTGCAGATACGCAGTATTTT.

The genes are TRBV12-3 or TRBV12-4 and TRBJ2-3; D is undetermined. The length of the CDR3 is 15 residues. The V gene lost 3 bases and the J gene lost 3 bases, with 13 bases spanning the gap. CDR3 nucleotides: TGTGCCAGCAGTTTTGAGTCCTGGGGAACAGATACGCAGTATTTT. Residues: CASSFESWGTDTQYF.

By sample fraction, this clonotype is medium-sized. CDR3 bases: TGCGCCAGCAGCCCACGACAGGGAACGGATGGCTACACCTTC. It is translated as CASSPRQGTDGYTF. The chain links TRBV4-1 to TRBJ1-2; 7 bases match TRBD1. Germline trimming cut 4 bases from V and 6 bases from J; bases unmatched to any gene: 8. There are 14 residues in the CDR3. The germline V gene has CDR1 MGHRA and CDR2 YSYEKL.

This clonotype is judged large. J is TRBJ2-7 and V is TRBV28; TRBD1 matches 9 bases. This CDR3 has 16 residues. Germline V lookup: CDR1 MDHEN, CDR2 SYDVKM. The V gene end was trimmed by 3 bases and the J gene end by 2 bases; junction bases not matched to a gene: 8. Here the CDR3 DNA reads TGTGCCAGCAGTTTCCCTCCGGGACAGGGTACCTACGAGCAGTACTTC. Protein: CASSFPPGQGTYEQYF.

This clonotype is medium-sized within its sample. The chain is built from TRBV25-1 and TRBJ2-3; TRBD2 matches at 9 bases. The germline CDR1 and CDR2 sequences are MGHDK and SYGVNS. Trimming cost V 8 bases and J 0 bases; bases outside gene matches: 6. The CDR3 runs 15 residues. This chain's CDR3 is CASGAGGSSTDTQYF. CDR3 DNA: TGTGCCAGCGGTGCGGGAGGGTCTAGCACAGATACGCAGTATTTT.

This clonotype was counted between two and nine times. The CDR3 DNA sequence: TGCAGCGTTGAAGTGCGGGGGGGAGGCAATGAGCAGTTCTTC. The encoded protein is CSVEVRGGGNEQFF. V usage is TRBV29-1 and J usage is TRBJ2-1, with TRBD2 identical over 9 bases. Germline V lookup: CDR1 SQVTM, CDR2 ANQGSEA. This CDR3 is built from 14 residues. After removal of 1 base from V and 6 bases from J, the junction contained 4 bases not matched to a gene.

This chain links TRBV13 with TRBJ2-1, with 11 bases aligning to TRBD2. The germline V gene encodes CDR1 PRHDT and CDR2 FYEKMQ (reference sequence). V trimming: 5 bases; J trimming: 4 bases; junction bases outside the gene matches: 4. This CDR3 has 15 residues. This CDR3 is CASSAGLAVYNEQFF. In DNA form, the CDR3 reads TGTGCCAGCAGCGCGGGACTAGCGGTATACAATGAGCAGTTCTTC.

This clonotype is categorized as medium-sized (0.01 to 0.1%). V is TRBV27 and J is TRBJ2-7, with D perhaps matching TRBD2 (6 bases). V dropped 3 bases and J dropped 3 bases, with 12 bases sitting between them. This CDR3 comprises 14 residues. CDR1 and CDR2 from the germline V gene are MNHEY and SMNVEV (reference sequence). CDR3 sequence (DNA): TGTGCCAGCAGTTTCCGCCAGGAGGGCTACGAGCAGTACTTC. This gives the protein CASSFRQEGYEQYF.

This clonotype is medium-sized within its sample. The chain has TRBV24-1 and TRBJ2-7, with D tentatively TRBD2 (6 bases). This CDR3 has 15 residues. The germline V and J ends were trimmed by 5 bases and 1 base, with 14 bases remaining between them. From germline, CDR1 is KGHDR and CDR2 SFDVKD. The CDR3 spells CATSAPPGTSYEQYF. CDR3 coding DNA: TGTGCCACCAGTGCCCCCCCGGGGACTTCCTACGAGCAGTACTTC.

Details on this clonotype: This may be a read error, as it is one base from a much larger clone. The chain recombines TRBV5-1 with TRBJ2-5; D uncertain. Germline V gene data show CDR1 as SGHRS and CDR2 as YFSETQ. This CDR3 region has 13 residues. CDR3 sequence (DNA): TGCGTCAGCAGCTCTCTAGGCGCAGAGACCCAGTACTTC. The encoded protein is CVSSSLGAETQYF.

This clonotype rates as medium-sized (0.01 to 0.1%). This chain connects TRBV2 to TRBJ2-2; possibly TRBD2 for D (5 bases). V was shortened by 4 bases and J by 3 bases, with 9 bases between the two germline ends. The CDR3 covers 14 residues. Germline V gene lookup returns CDR1 SNHLY and CDR2 FYNNEI. CDR3 loop: CASSVGVHTGELFF. The DNA of the CDR3 is TGTGCCAGCAGTGTCGGGGTCCACACCGGGGAGCTGTTTTTT.

In its sample, this clonotype is medium-sized. The CDR3 loop is CASSYSIDRPPYEQYF. CDR3 DNA: TGTGCCAGCAGTTACTCGATTGACAGACCCCCCTACGAGCAGTACTTC. The genes are TRBV6-5 and TRBJ2-7; tentative D call: TRBD1 (5 bases). Per the germline V gene, CDR1 is MNHEY and CDR2 is SVGAGI. The CDR3 spans 16 residues. V was cut by 0 bases and J by 2 bases, with 14 bases left in between.

This clonotype is medium-sized. The rearrangement joins TRBV5-4 to TRBJ1-6; D gene unclear. Trimming pared 2 bases from V and 7 bases from J, leaving 10 bases between. Germline V lookup: CDR1 SGHNT, CDR2 YYREEE (reference sequence). The CDR3 totals 14 residues. The CDR3 loop reads CASSFGTLNSPLHF. The CDR3 nucleotides are TGTGCCAGCAGCTTCGGAACACTCAATTCACCCCTCCACTTT.

By proportion, this clonotype is medium-sized. The chain carries TRBV28 and TRBJ2-7; 8 bases align to TRBD2. V shed 3 bases, J shed 3 bases, and the junction held 1 base outside the gene matches. CDR3 length equals 13 residues. In germline, CDR1 is MDHEN, CDR2 SYDVKM. This CDR3 is CASSFAGGYEQYF. In nucleotides, the CDR3 is TGTGCCAGCAGTTTCGCGGGAGGCTACGAGCAGTACTTC.